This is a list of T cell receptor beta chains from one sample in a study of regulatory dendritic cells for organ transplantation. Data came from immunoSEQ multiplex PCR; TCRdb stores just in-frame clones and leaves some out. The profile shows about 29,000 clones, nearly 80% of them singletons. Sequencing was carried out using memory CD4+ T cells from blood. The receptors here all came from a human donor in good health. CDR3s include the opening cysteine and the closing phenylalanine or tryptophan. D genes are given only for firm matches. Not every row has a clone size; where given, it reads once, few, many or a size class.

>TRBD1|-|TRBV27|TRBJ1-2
CASRDRGRVGYTF
TGTGCCAGCAGGGACAGGGGGCGAGTTGGCTACACCTTC
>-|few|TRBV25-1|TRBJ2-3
CASSGQSPGTNTDTQYF
TGTGCCAGCAGTGGCCAATCCCCCGGGACAAACACAGATACGCAGTATTTT
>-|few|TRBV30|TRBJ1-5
CAWSMGQNQPQHF
TGTGCCTGGAGCATGGGGCAAAATCAGCCCCAGCATTTT
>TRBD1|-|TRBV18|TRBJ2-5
CASSLRQGSQETQYF
TGTGCCAGCTCGCTGAGACAGGGATCCCAAGAGACCCAGTACTTC
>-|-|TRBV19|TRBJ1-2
CASSSRPGSNYGYTF
TGTGCCAGTAGTTCCCGACCGGGGTCCAACTATGGCTACACCTTC
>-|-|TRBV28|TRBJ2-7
CASSPPNYPSYEQYF
TGTGCCAGCAGTCCCCCGAATTACCCCTCCTACGAGCAGTACTTC
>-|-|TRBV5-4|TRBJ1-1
CASRAQGRVGDTEAFF
TGTGCCAGCAGAGCTCAAGGCAGGGTAGGCGACACTGAAGCTTTCTTT
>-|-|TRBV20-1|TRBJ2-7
CSADYEQYF
TGCAGTGCTGACTACGAGCAGTACTTC
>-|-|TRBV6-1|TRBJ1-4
CASSALQGGGEKLFF
TGTGCCAGCAGTGCGTTACAGGGAGGGGGAGAAAAACTGTTTTTT
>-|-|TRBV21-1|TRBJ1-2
CASNGSRHTF
TGTGCCAGCAACGGGTCTAGGCACACCTTC
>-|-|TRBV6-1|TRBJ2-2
CASSEGGGGAGELFF
TGTGCCAGCAGTGAAGGAGGGGGTGGGGCCGGGGAGCTGTTTTTT
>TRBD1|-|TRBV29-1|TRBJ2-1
CSVTGISYNEQFF
TGCAGCGTGACAGGGATCTCCTACAATGAGCAGTTCTTC
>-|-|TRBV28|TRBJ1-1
CASSSYRGNTEAFF
TGTGCCAGCAGTTCATATCGGGGGAACACTGAAGCTTTCTTT
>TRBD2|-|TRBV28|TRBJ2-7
CASSSPRGSGGHYEQYF
TGTGCCAGCAGTTCCCCCCGGGGTAGCGGGGGGCACTACGAGCAGTACTTC
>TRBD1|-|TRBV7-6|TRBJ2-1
CASSQIPRGRSNEQFF
TGTGCCAGCAGCCAAATTCCCAGGGGGCGATCTAATGAGCAGTTCTTC
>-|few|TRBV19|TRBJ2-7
CASSSRDGSYEQYF
TGTGCCAGTAGTTCACGCGACGGATCCTACGAGCAGTACTTC
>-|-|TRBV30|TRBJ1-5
CAWRSGGLSNQPQHF
TGTGCCTGGAGGTCGGGGGGACTTAGCAATCAGCCCCAGCATTTT
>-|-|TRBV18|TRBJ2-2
CASSQGTLNTGELFF
TGTGCCAGCTCACAAGGGACCTTGAACACCGGGGAGCTGTTTTTT
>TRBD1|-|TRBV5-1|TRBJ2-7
CASSLSPGTGGNEQYF
TGCGCCAGCAGCCTTAGTCCCGGGACAGGGGGCAACGAGCAGTACTTC
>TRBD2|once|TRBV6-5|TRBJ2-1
CASSPGLARRDEQFF
TGTGCCAGCAGTCCCGGACTAGCCCGAAGGGATGAGCAGTTCTTC
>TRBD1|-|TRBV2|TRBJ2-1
CASKLKTGGDYEQFF
TGTGCCAGCAAGCTAAAGACAGGGGGAGATTATGAGCAGTTCTTC
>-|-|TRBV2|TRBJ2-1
CASSTGEYNEQFF
TGTGCCAGCAGTACGGGGGAGTACAATGAGCAGTTCTTC
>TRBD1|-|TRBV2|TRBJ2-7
CASSPRTGGSEQYF
TGTGCCAGCAGCCCTAGGACAGGGGGCTCGGAGCAGTACTTC
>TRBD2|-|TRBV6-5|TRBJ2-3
CASSLTSGSFTDTQYF
TGTGCCAGCAGTTTGACTAGCGGGAGCTTCACAGATACGCAGTATTTT
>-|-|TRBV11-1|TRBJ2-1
CASSTPSSGSYNEQFF
TGTGCCAGCAGCACTCCTAGCTCGGGCTCCTACAATGAGCAGTTCTTC
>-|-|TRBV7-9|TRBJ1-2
CASSLPLPGRVRGYTF
TGTGCCAGCAGCTTACCCTTGCCGGGCAGGGTGCGTGGCTACACCTTC
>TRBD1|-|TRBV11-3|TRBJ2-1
CASSQEGAPYNEQFF
TGTGCCAGCAGCCAAGAGGGGGCCCCCTACAATGAGCAGTTCTTC
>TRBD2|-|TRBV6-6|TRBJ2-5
CASSYSSGRRRETQYF
TGTGCCAGCAGTTACTCTAGCGGGAGGAGAAGGGAGACCCAGTACTTC
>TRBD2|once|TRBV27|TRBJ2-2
CASRASGSTGGELFF
TGTGCCAGCAGAGCCAGCGGGAGTACGGGCGGGGAGCTGTTTTTT
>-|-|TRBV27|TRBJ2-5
CASSLLGRSETQYF
TGTGCCAGCAGTTTATTGGGCCGAAGTGAGACCCAGTACTTC
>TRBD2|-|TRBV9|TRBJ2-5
CASSFSIGTSGRTHQETQYF
TGTGCCAGCAGCTTTTCAATAGGGACTAGCGGGAGGACACACCAAGAGACCCAGTACTTC
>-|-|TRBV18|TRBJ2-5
CASSPIQTDQETQYF
TGTGCCAGCTCACCCATCCAGACCGATCAAGAGACCCAGTACTTC
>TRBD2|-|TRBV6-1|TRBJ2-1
CASSEALAGGDEQFF
TGTGCCAGCAGTGAAGCGCTCGCGGGAGGGGATGAGCAGTTCTTC
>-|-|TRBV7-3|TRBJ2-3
CASSRDFPTDTQYF
TGTGCCAGCAGCCGGGACTTTCCCACGGATACGCAGTATTTT
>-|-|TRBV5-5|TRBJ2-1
CASRMHGGPAYNEQFF
TGTGCCAGCAGAATGCATGGGGGGCCCGCCTACAATGAGCAGTTCTTC
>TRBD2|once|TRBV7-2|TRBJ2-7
CASSRTSAGGYEQYF
TGTGCCAGCAGCCGGACTAGCGCCGGGGGCTACGAGCAGTACTTC
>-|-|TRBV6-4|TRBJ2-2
CASSDKGQNTGELFF
TGTGCCAGCAGTGATAAGGGCCAGAACACCGGGGAGCTGTTTTTT
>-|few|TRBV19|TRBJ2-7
CASSKYSGREQYF
TGTGCCAGTAGTAAATATTCAGGGCGGGAGCAGTACTTC
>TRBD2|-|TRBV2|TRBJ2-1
CASSEASGSPEQFF
TGTGCCAGCAGTGAGGCTAGCGGGAGCCCCGAGCAGTTCTTC
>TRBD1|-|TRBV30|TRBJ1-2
CAWSTERTGRGYTF
TGTGCCTGGAGCACCGAACGGACAGGGCGGGGCTACACCTTC
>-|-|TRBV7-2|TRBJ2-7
CASSLTDSPSLEQYF
TGTGCCAGCAGCTTAACGGACAGCCCCAGTTTGGAGCAGTACTTC
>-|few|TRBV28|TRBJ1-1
CASRLFRDPEAFF
TGTGCCAGCAGACTCTTCCGGGACCCAGAAGCTTTCTTT
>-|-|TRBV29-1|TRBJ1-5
CSVGGNSNQPQHF
TGCAGCGTTGGCGGTAATAGCAATCAGCCCCAGCATTTT
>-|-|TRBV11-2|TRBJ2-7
CASSRDISYEQYF
TGTGCCAGCAGCCGGGACATCTCCTACGAGCAGTACTTC
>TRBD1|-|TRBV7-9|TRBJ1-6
CASSLGQGFYNSPLHF
TGTGCCAGCAGCTTAGGACAGGGCTTCTATAATTCACCCCTCCACTTT
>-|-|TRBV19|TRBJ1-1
CASSKPGRNTEAFF
TGTGCCAGTAGTAAGCCGGGGCGGAACACTGAAGCTTTCTTT
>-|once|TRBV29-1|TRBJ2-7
CSVAQGHEQYF
TGCAGCGTTGCACAGGGACACGAGCAGTACTTC
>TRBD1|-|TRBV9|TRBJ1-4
CASSLGQGKEKLFF
TGTGCCAGCAGCTTGGGACAGGGTAAAGAAAAACTGTTTTTT
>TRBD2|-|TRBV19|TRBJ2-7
CASSMGLADTYEQYF
TGTGCCAGTAGTATGGGACTAGCGGATACCTACGAGCAGTACTTC
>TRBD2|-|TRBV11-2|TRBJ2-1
CASSPMPGGPYNEQFF
TGTGCCAGCAGCCCCATGCCGGGAGGTCCGTACAATGAGCAGTTCTTC
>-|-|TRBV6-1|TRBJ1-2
CASSGVRLGNYGYTF
TGTGCCAGCAGTGGGGTGCGGTTGGGGAACTATGGCTACACCTTC
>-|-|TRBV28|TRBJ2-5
CASSLIGALMETQYF
TGTGCCAGCAGCCTGATAGGGGCCCTGATGGAGACCCAGTACTTC
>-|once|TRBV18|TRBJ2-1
CASSPPTGDDEQFF
TGTGCCAGCTCACCACCTACAGGCGACGATGAGCAGTTCTTC
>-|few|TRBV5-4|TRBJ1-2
CASSLGGKREGYTF
TGTGCCAGCAGCTTAGGCGGTAAACGTGAAGGCTACACCTTC
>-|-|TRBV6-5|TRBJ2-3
CASTRGDTQYF
TGTGCCAGCACCCGGGGGGATACGCAGTATTTT
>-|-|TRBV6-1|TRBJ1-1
CASSEAFRGTEAFF
TGTGCCAGCAGTGAAGCGTTCAGGGGAACTGAAGCTTTCTTT
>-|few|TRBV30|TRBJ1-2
CAWRVKPGRGAGNGYTF
TGTGCCTGGAGGGTAAAGCCGGGACGAGGGGCAGGTAATGGCTACACCTTC
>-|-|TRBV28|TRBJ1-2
CASSLSGQGYGYTF
TGTGCCAGCTCCCTGTCAGGCCAGGGGTATGGCTACACCTTC